A selection of T cell receptor beta chains follows, all from one sample in a study of vaccination and CD4 T cells after COVID-19. A single record per CDR3 protein comes from TCRdb applying MiXCR to the PCR reads. This table holds roughly 9,800 distinct CDR3 sequences, about four fifths found once. Which antigens these TCRs recognize remains unknown. The sample comprised CD4+ T cells from blood, cultured in vitro. The receptors derive from a human donor who had recovered from COVID-19. The CDR3 runs from the conserved cysteine through the conserved F or W. Fields, in order: J gene, clone size, V gene, D gene, CDR3 DNA, CDR3 protein. The D gene is left open where the match is weak. The size of a clone is reported for some rows only, either as once, few or many, or as a class for expanded clones.

j_call: TRBJ1-5; clone_size: once; v_call: TRBV27; d_call: NA; cdr3_nt: TGTGCCAGCAGCACTGATACAGGGAGCAATCAGCCCCAGCATTTT; cdr3_aa: CASSTDTGSNQPQHF
j_call: TRBJ2-5; clone_size: NA; v_call: TRBV24-1; d_call: TRBD1; cdr3_nt: TGTGCCACCAGTGATCGGGACAGGCCTCAAGAGACCCAGTACTTC; cdr3_aa: CATSDRDRPQETQYF
j_call: TRBJ2-7; clone_size: NA; v_call: TRBV19; d_call: TRBD1; cdr3_nt: TGTGCCACCGCTCGGACAGGGAGCTACGAGCAGTACTTC; cdr3_aa: CATARTGSYEQYF
j_call: TRBJ2-5; clone_size: NA; v_call: TRBV2; d_call: TRBD1; cdr3_nt: TGTGCCAGCAGCGCAACAGGGGTAGAGACCCAGTACTTC; cdr3_aa: CASSATGVETQYF
j_call: TRBJ1-5; clone_size: medium-sized; v_call: TRBV2; d_call: NA; cdr3_nt: TGTGCCAGCACCGCCGAGGCGGGGCAGTACAATCAGCCCCAGCATTTT; cdr3_aa: CASTAEAGQYNQPQHF
j_call: TRBJ2-2; clone_size: once; v_call: TRBV11-3; d_call: NA; cdr3_nt: TGTGCCAGCAGCTTAGGGTTTAGTGGGGAGCTGTTTTTT; cdr3_aa: CASSLGFSGELFF
j_call: TRBJ1-6; clone_size: NA; v_call: TRBV6-5; d_call: TRBD1; cdr3_nt: TGTGCCAGCAGTTACTTTTCCGGGACAGGGACTTCACCCCTCCACTTT; cdr3_aa: CASSYFSGTGTSPLHF
j_call: TRBJ2-3; clone_size: NA; v_call: TRBV7-8; d_call: NA; cdr3_nt: TGTGCCAGCAGCTCCTCCCGGGGAGTTACCACAGATACGCAGTATTTT; cdr3_aa: CASSSSRGVTTDTQYF
j_call: TRBJ2-7; clone_size: NA; v_call: TRBV12-3/TRBV12-4; d_call: NA; cdr3_nt: TGTGCCAGCAGTTTAATCTGGAACAGGGCCTACGAGCAGTACTTC; cdr3_aa: CASSLIWNRAYEQYF
j_call: TRBJ2-7; clone_size: once; v_call: TRBV18; d_call: NA; cdr3_nt: TGTGCCAGCTCTCCGGGCGGTGGCTACGAGCAGTACTTC; cdr3_aa: CASSPGGGYEQYF
j_call: TRBJ2-5; clone_size: medium-sized; v_call: TRBV28; d_call: NA; cdr3_nt: TGTGCCAGCAGCCCCAGCAGGGTGGGAACCCAGTACTTC; cdr3_aa: CASSPSRVGTQYF
j_call: TRBJ1-4; clone_size: NA; v_call: TRBV20-1; d_call: NA; cdr3_nt: TGCAGTGCTAGAGATGGTGGGACCCGGGGTGAAAAACTGTTTTTT; cdr3_aa: CSARDGGTRGEKLFF
j_call: TRBJ1-6; clone_size: medium-sized; v_call: TRBV19; d_call: NA; cdr3_nt: TGTGCCAGTAGTGCCACGGGAGCTCTTTATTCACCCCTCCACTTT; cdr3_aa: CASSATGALYSPLHF
j_call: TRBJ2-7; clone_size: few; v_call: TRBV15; d_call: NA; cdr3_nt: TGTGCCACCAGCAGGCTGATTTCAGGGGACGAGCAGTACTTC; cdr3_aa: CATSRLISGDEQYF
j_call: TRBJ2-4; clone_size: once; v_call: TRBV11-1; d_call: TRBD1; cdr3_nt: TGTGCCAGCAGCCCGGAAGGACAGGGGGGGGCCAAAAACATTCAGTACTTC; cdr3_aa: CASSPEGQGGAKNIQYF
j_call: TRBJ1-3; clone_size: NA; v_call: TRBV6-1; d_call: NA; cdr3_nt: TGTGCCAGCAGAAAGATAGCCTCTGGAAACACCATATATTTT; cdr3_aa: CASRKIASGNTIYF
j_call: TRBJ1-1; clone_size: few; v_call: TRBV7-2; d_call: NA; cdr3_nt: TGTGCCAGCAGCTTATGGGGTAGGAACACTGAAGCTTTCTTT; cdr3_aa: CASSLWGRNTEAFF